The TCR beta chain described here comes from a study of beta chain features in type 1 diabetes. Remarks on this clone: The antigen is undetermined.

General study results and limits: Type 1 diabetes patients had TCRB CDR3s that were shorter (moderately but significantly so) in all four CD4+ subsets. More deletions and fewer insertions at VDJ junctions were seen in type 1 diabetes patients. A possible short-template PCR bias applies equally to patients and controls.

Central memory, naive, regulatory and stem cell-like memory CD4+ cells were sorted by CD45RO/CCR7/CD25/CD127/CD95/CD27. Germline CDR1 and CDR2: SGHTA and FQGNSA. The length of the CDR3 is 14 residues. Trimming took off 1 base at V and 2 bases at J, with 9 bases between the two ends. The sequenced template was cDNA made from the entire isolated RNA. The average output of naive, central memory and regulatory T cell samples was roughly 3.6 million reads. Libraries were prepared by immunoSEQ multiplex PCR; TCRdb keeps only in-frame clonotypes and omits some of them. There are approximately 240,000 clones in the sample; around 15% occur only once, and approximately 0.081% lies in the top ten.

The sequence was collected from a young man with type 1 diabetes. V is TRBV7-2 and J is TRBJ2-7; D call uncertain. The sequenced sample was naive CD4+ T cells from blood. The CDR3 spells CASSLDLGPYEQYF. The CDR3 DNA reads TGTGCCAGCAGCTTAGACTTGGGTCCCTACGAGCAGTACTTC.